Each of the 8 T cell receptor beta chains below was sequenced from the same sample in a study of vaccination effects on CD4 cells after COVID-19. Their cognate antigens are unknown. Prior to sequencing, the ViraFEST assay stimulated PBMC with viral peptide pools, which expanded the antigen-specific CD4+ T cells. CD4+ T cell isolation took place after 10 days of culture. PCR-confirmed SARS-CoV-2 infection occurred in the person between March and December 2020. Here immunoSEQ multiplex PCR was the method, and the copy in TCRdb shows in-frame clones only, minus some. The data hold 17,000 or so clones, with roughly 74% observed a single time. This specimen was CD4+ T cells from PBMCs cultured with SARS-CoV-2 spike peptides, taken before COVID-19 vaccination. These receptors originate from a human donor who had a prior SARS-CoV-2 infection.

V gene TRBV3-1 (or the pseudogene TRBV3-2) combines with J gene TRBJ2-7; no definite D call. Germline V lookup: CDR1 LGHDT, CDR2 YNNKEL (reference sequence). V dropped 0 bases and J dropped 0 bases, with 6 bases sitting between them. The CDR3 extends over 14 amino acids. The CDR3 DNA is TGTGCCAGCAGCCAAGATCGCCACTCCTACGAGCAGTACTTC. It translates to CASSQDRHSYEQYF.

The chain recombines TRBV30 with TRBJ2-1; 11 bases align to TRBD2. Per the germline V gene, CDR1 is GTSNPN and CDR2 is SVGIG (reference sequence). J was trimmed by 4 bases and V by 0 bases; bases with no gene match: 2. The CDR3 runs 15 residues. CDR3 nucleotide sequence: TGTGCCTGGAGTGTGGGACTAGCGGAGTACAATGAGCAGTTCTTC. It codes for CAWSVGLAEYNEQFF.

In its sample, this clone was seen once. CDR3 in amino acids: CASSRGQGDTEAFF. The CDR3 nucleotides read TGTGCCAGCAGCCGGGGACAGGGAGACACTGAAGCTTTCTTT. The gene calls are TRBV5-4 and TRBJ1-1; TRBD1 aligns across 9 bases. In germline, CDR1 is SGHNT, CDR2 YYREEE (reference sequence). Trimming cost V 4 bases and J 3 bases; bases outside gene matches: 4. This CDR3 region has 14 residues.

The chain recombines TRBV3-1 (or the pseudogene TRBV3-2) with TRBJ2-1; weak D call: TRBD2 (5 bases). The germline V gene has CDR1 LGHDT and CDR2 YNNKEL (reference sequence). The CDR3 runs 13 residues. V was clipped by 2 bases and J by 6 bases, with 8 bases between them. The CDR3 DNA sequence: TGTGCCAGCAGCCAACGGGGTGTCAATGAGCAGTTCTTC. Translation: CASSQRGVNEQFF.

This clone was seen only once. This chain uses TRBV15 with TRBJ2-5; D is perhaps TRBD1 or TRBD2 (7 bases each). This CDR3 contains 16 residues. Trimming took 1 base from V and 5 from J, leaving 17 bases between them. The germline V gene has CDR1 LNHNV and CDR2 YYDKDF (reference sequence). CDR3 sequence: CATSRGEGASVETQYF. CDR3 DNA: TGTGCCACCAGCAGAGGGGAGGGGGCTAGTGTGGAGACCCAGTACTTC.

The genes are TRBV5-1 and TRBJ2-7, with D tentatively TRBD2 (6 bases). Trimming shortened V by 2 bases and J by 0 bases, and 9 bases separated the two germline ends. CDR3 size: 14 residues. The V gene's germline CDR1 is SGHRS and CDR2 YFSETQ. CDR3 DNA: TGCGCCAGCAGCTTCCGGGAGACCTCCTACGAGCAGTACTTC. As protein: CASSFRETSYEQYF.

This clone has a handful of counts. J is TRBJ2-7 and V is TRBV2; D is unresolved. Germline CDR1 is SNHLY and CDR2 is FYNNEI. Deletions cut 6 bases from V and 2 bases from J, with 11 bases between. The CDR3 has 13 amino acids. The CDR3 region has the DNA TGTGCCAGCAGCCTTGGACCGGCCTACGAGCAGTACTTC. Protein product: CASSLGPAYEQYF.

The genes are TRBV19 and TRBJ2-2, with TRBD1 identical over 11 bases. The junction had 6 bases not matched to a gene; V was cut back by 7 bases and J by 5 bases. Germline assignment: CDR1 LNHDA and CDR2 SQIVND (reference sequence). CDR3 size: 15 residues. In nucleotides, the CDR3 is TGTGCCAGTACTACCGGGACAGGGGGAACCGGGGAGCTGTTTTTT. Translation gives CASTTGTGGTGELFF.